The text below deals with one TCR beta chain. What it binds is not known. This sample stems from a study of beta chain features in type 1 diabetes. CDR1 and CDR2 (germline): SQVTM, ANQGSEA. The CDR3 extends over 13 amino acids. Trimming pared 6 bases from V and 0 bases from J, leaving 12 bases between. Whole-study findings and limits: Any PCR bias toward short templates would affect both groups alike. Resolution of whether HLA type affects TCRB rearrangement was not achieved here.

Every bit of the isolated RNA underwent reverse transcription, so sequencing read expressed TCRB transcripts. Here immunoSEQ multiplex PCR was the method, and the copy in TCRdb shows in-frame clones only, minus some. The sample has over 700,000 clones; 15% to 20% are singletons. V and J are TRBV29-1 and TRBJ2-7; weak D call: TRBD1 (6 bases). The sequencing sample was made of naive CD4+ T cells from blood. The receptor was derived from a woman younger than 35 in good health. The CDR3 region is CSVITGSSYEQYF. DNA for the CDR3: TGCAGCGTGATAACAGGGAGCTCCTACGAGCAGTACTTC.